Listed here are 18 T cell receptor beta chains from one sample, sequenced in a study of blood T cell repertoires in COVID-19. Profiled with immunoSEQ multiplex PCR; TCRdb holds only in-frame clones, not every one. The data contain roughly 38,000 clones, just over 85% of them singletons. Sequencing used peripheral blood. The receptors come from a man aged 70 or older with acute or convalescent COVID-19.

This chain connects TRBV5-1 to TRBJ2-1; 14 bases match TRBD2. Trimming at V came to 0 bases and at J to 8 bases, leaving 4 bases not matched to a gene. The CDR3 extends over 16 amino acids. Germline V gives CDR1 SGHRS, CDR2 YFSETQ. The CDR3 DNA follows: TGCGCCAGCAGCTTGGAGGGACTAGCGGGAGTGGATGAGCAGTTCTTC. It specifies CASSLEGLAGVDEQFF.

J is TRBJ1-1 and V is TRBV2; no reliable D call. Trimming pared 6 bases from V and 1 base from J, leaving 3 bases between. This CDR3 contains 11 residues. CDR1 is SNHLY and CDR2 is FYNNEI in the germline V gene. CDR3: CASSRNTEAFF. The CDR3 bases are TGTGCCAGCAGCCGGAACACTGAAGCTTTCTTT.

This chain links TRBV19 with TRBJ1-4; maybe TRBD1 (6 bases). The CDR3 has 13 amino acids. The germline gives CDR1 LNHDA, CDR2 SQIVND (reference sequence). Trimming stripped 8 bases from V and 5 bases from J, with 12 bases between. The CDR3, as DNA: TGTGCCAGTCGAGGACAGCTAAATGAAAAACTGTTTTTT. Residues: CASRGQLNEKLFF.

The chain carries TRBV3-1 (or the pseudogene TRBV3-2) and TRBJ1-1, with D perhaps matching TRBD1 (6 bases). V lost 6 bases to trimming and J lost 6 bases, with 14 bases between them. This CDR3 region has 13 residues. The germline V gene has CDR1 LGHDT and CDR2 YNNKEL (reference sequence). In DNA form, the CDR3 reads TGTGCCAGCAGACCTACAGGGAGGGCTGAAGCTTTCTTT. Translating gives CASRPTGRAEAFF.

This clone was recorded only once. This sequence joins TRBV19 and TRBJ2-1, with D possibly being TRBD2 (5 bases). V shed 0 bases and J shed 7 bases, with 13 bases lying between them. Germline V lookup: CDR1 LNHDA, CDR2 SQIVND (reference sequence). CDR3 length: 15 amino acids. Here the CDR3 DNA reads TGTGCCAGTAGTATAGATGGGGTGGGAGTGAATGAGCAGTTCTTC. It is translated as CASSIDGVGVNEQFF.

The chain has TRBV18 and TRBJ2-1, with 10 positions matching TRBD2. The germline V gene encodes CDR1 KGHSH and CDR2 LQKENI. Trimming cost V 3 bases and J 8 bases; bases outside gene matches: 13. This CDR3 is 17 amino acids long. For the CDR3, the DNA is TGTGCCAGCTCACCGAGACTAGCGGGTAAACCTGGGGATGAGCAGTTCTTC. Translation gives CASSPRLAGKPGDEQFF.

The chain carries TRBV5-8 and TRBJ2-3; TRBD2 matches 7 bases. CDR3 length: 15 amino acids. The germline V gene has CDR1 SGHTS and CDR2 YDEGEE. The ends lost 5 bases at V and 6 bases at J; junction bases unmatched: 12. CDR3 DNA sequence: TGTGCCAGCAGTTATGGCAGCGGGGCCGGGGATACGCAGTATTTT. Protein: CASSYGSGAGDTQYF. The variable domain in full, completed from reference TRBV5-8 and TRBJ2-3, reads EAGVTQSPTHLIKTRGQQATLRCSPISGHTSVYWYQQALGLGLQFLLWYDEGEERNRGNFPPRFSGRQFPNYSSELNVNALELEDSALYLCASSYGSGAGDTQYFGPGTRLTVL.

The J gene is TRBJ2-7, the V gene TRBV7-2, with D unclear. V was shortened by 5 bases and J by 2 bases, with 10 bases between the two germline ends. This CDR3 is 13 amino acids long. The germline V gene encodes CDR1 SGHTA and CDR2 FQGNSA. The chain's CDR3 is CASSPLGAYEQYF. The CDR3 coding sequence is TGTGCCAGCAGCCCGCTGGGCGCCTACGAGCAGTACTTC.

This chain uses TRBV6-2 or TRBV6-3 with TRBJ1-2; no clear D. Germline CDR1 and CDR2: MNHEY and SVGEGT. Trimming took off 2 bases at V and 5 bases at J, with 12 bases between the two ends. The CDR3 has 14 residues. The CDR3 DNA reads as TGTGCCAGCAGTTACGCCGGGTTAGAGTATGGCTACACCTTC. It specifies CASSYAGLEYGYTF.

The rearrangement uses TRBV19 and TRBJ1-2; D perhaps matches TRBD1 (5 bases). This CDR3 comprises 14 residues. The V end lost 6 bases, the J end lost 1 base, and 12 bases lay between the germline ends. Germline CDR1 and CDR2: LNHDA and SQIVND (reference sequence). The chain's CDR3 is CASRRGAVNYGYTF. The CDR3 region has the DNA TGTGCCAGTAGACGCGGGGCGGTTAACTATGGCTACACCTTC.

V usage is TRBV30 and J usage is TRBJ2-1, with a tentative D call TRBD2 (6 bases). The CDR3 totals 13 residues. The V and J ends lost 0 bases and 7 bases respectively, with 10 bases between them. The germline V gene encodes CDR1 GTSNPN and CDR2 SVGIG (reference sequence). The CDR3 nucleotides read TGTGCCTGGAGTGTATTCGGGGGAAATGAGCAGTTCTTC. The encoded protein is CAWSVFGGNEQFF.

The chain carries TRBV5-6 and TRBJ1-1; D is perhaps TRBD1 (6 bases). The CDR3 contains 13 residues. Germline V gene data show CDR1 as SGHDT and CDR2 as YYEEEE. The germline V and J ends were trimmed by 3 bases and 1 base, with 7 bases remaining between them. For the CDR3, the DNA is TGTGCCAGCAGCTGGACAGAGAACACTGAAGCTTTCTTT. Encoded protein: CASSWTENTEAFF.

The sample holds one count of this clone. The CDR3 region is CASSLRTGNGETQYF. CDR3 DNA: TGTGCCAGCAGCCTTCGGACAGGAAACGGGGAGACCCAGTACTTC. The chain links TRBV7-6 to TRBJ2-5; 7 nucleotides align to TRBD1. V was pared by 5 bases and J by 5 bases, with 11 bases of the junction left unmatched. Per germline, CDR1 SGHVS and CDR2 FNYEAQ. This CDR3 comprises 15 residues.

In its sample, this clone was seen a few times. The chain joins TRBV5-1 to TRBJ1-1; 8 nucleotides agree with TRBD1. J was trimmed by 1 base and V by 2 bases; bases with no gene match: 7. From germline, CDR1 is SGHRS and CDR2 YFSETQ. The CDR3 is 16 amino acids. CDR3 in DNA: TGCGCCAGCAGCTTCCAGGGGGCAGCTGCGAACACTGAAGCTTTCTTT. This codes for CASSFQGAAANTEAFF.

The chain has TRBV7-2 and TRBJ1-4, with D hard to call. Germline CDR1 and CDR2: SGHTA and FQGNSA. The CDR3 has 17 amino acids. V was clipped by 4 bases and J by 4 bases, with 19 bases between them. This CDR3 reads CASSSTTWRGLNEKLFF. The CDR3, as DNA: TGTGCCAGCAGCTCTACGACATGGAGAGGGCTTAATGAAAAACTGTTTTTT.

The rearrangement joins TRBV6-2 or TRBV6-3 to TRBJ2-5, with D perhaps matching TRBD2 (6 bases). The CDR3 runs 11 residues. V lost 5 bases, J lost 7 bases, and 8 bases lay in between. Germline values: CDR1 MNHEY, CDR2 SVGEGT. In nucleotides, the CDR3 is TGTGCCAGCAGTCTGGGGGGGACCCAGTACTTC. Translated, it gives CASSLGGTQYF.

V is TRBV19 and J is TRBJ1-3; D call uncertain. Germline lookup yields CDR1 LNHDA and CDR2 SQIVND (reference sequence). The CDR3 covers 13 residues. Trimming left V 5 bases short and J 0 bases short, with 5 bases between. The CDR3 protein is CASSSVSGNTIYF. Written as DNA, the CDR3 is TGTGCCAGTAGTTCGGTCTCTGGAAACACCATATATTTT. The variable domain in full, completed from reference TRBV19 and TRBJ1-3, reads DGGITQSPKYLFRKEGQNVTLSCEQNLNHDAMYWYRQDPGQGLRLIYYSQIVNDFQKGDIAEGYSVSREKKESFPLTVTSAQKNPTAFYLCASSSVSGNTIYFGEGSWLTVV.

The chain uses TRBV27 and TRBJ2-7, with D possibly TRBD1 on 5 matching bases. Trimming pared 1 base from V and 2 bases from J, leaving 9 bases between. CDR3 length equals 14 residues. Germline CDR1 is MNHEY and CDR2 is SMNVEV (reference sequence). The CDR3 DNA is TGTGCCAGCAGTTTATGGGGCGGCCCCTACGAGCAGTACTTC. It codes for CASSLWGGPYEQYF.